This T cell receptor beta chain emerged from a study of T cells after yellow fever vaccination. For this clonotype: Its antigen is undetermined.

One entry per CDR3 protein results from TCRdb running MiXCR on the 5' RACE reads. The repertoire includes 200,000 to 300,000 distinct CDR3 sequences, 13% of them detected once, and roughly 0.5% sits in the top ten. Study outcomes and limitations: Once the booster was given, most primary-vaccination clones reappeared, at about 95% for CD4 and roughly 90% for CD8.

The sequencing here drew on CD4+ T cells sorted from PBMCs, taken 45 days after the yellow fever booster vaccination. This sequence originates from a man aged 25-45 years who received the YFV17D yellow fever vaccine.

The CDR3 bases are TGTGCCAGCAGTTACGGCAGCCGTCTAAATGAGCAGTTCTTC. Amino acid sequence: CASSYGSRLNEQFF. V and J are TRBV6-2 or TRBV6-3 and TRBJ2-1; D call uncertain. V dropped 2 bases and J dropped 7 bases, with 12 bases sitting between them. The CDR3 is 14 amino acids. CDR1 MNHEY and CDR2 SVGEGT come from the germline V gene.